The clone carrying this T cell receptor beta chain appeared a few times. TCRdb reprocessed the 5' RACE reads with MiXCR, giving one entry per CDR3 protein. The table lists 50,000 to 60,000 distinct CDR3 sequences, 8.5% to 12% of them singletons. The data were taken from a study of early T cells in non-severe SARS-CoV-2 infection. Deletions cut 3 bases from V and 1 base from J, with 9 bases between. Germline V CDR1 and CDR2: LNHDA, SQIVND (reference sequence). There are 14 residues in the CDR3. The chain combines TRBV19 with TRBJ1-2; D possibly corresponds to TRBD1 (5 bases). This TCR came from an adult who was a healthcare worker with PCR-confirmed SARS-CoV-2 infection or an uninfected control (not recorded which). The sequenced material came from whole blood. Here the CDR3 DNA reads TGTGCCAGTAGTATCGGGGGGAATAACTATGGCTACACCTTC. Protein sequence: CASSIGGNNYGYTF. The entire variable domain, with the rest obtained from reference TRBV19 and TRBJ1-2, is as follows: DGGITQSPKYLFRKEGQNVTLSCEQNLNHDAMYWYRQDPGQGLRLIYYSQIVNDFQKGDIAEGYSVSREKKESFPLTVTSAQKNPTAFYLCASSIGGNNYGYTFGSGTRLTVV.